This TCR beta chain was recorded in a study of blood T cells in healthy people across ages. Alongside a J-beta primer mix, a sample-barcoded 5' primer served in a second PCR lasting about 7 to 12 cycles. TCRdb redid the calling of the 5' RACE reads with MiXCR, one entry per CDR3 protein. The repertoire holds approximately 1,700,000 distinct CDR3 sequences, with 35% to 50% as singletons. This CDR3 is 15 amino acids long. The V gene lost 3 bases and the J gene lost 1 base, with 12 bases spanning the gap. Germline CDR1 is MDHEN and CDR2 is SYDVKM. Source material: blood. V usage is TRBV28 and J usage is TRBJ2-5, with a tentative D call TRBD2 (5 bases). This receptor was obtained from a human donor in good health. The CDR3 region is CASSFRDGGQETQYF. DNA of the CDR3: TGTGCCAGCAGTTTTAGGGATGGAGGCCAAGAGACCCAGTACTTC.